This TCR beta chain derives from a study of blood T cell repertoires in COVID-19. Study at large: PBMCs, B-cell-depleted T cells, or T cells were the source of the cDNA or gDNA that made up the material.

TCRdb's table, derived via immunoSEQ multiplex PCR, lists solely in-frame clones and lacks some. The sample has under 70,000 clones, roughly 89% seen once. Patients in Seattle were enrolled during active infection, then followed longitudinally. Germline V gives CDR1 GTSNPN, CDR2 SVGIG (reference sequence). Trimming at V came to 0 bases and at J to 8 bases, leaving 10 bases not matched to a gene. The CDR3 has 14 residues. The sequence derives from a woman between 55 and 75 years old with COVID-19, enrolled during active disease. This chain joins TRBV30 and TRBJ2-7; 7 bases line up with TRBD2. Sequencing used peripheral blood. CDR3 in amino acids: CAWSVAAGLIKQYF. The CDR3, as DNA: TGTGCCTGGAGTGTCGCAGCGGGACTAATAAAGCAGTACTTC.